This passage covers 2 T cell receptor beta chains from one sample sequenced in a study of T cells in Graves' hyperthyroidism and ophthalmopathy. It was RNA transcripts that yielded the amplified TCR beta CDR3 regions. The primer set for the first-round RT-PCR of the TCR CDR3 was HTBI. TCRdb re-analysed the multiplex PCR reads in MiXCR, keeping a single row per CDR3 protein. The table has around 290,000 distinct CDR3 sequences, roughly 13% seen once; the top ten hold 7.5% to 8%. The material sequenced was blood. These receptors originate from a woman aged 25-40 years with Graves' hyperthyroidism that later progressed to Graves' ophthalmopathy.

This clonotype appeared many times. This chain joins TRBV27 and TRBJ1-5; 8 bases align to TRBD1. This CDR3 has 14 residues. The germline CDR1 and CDR2 sequences are MNHEY and SMNVEV (reference sequence). V dropped 4 bases and J dropped 4; count of bases not matched to a gene: 3. In nucleotides, the CDR3 is TGTGCCAGCAGTTCGACAGGGGTAAATCAGCCCCAGCATTTT. Residues: CASSSTGVNQPQHF.

This clonotype was seen repeatedly, ten times or more. This chain links TRBV2 with TRBJ2-7, with D tentatively TRBD1 (6 bases). V was shortened by 8 bases and J by 2 bases, with 16 bases between the two germline ends. From germline, CDR1 is SNHLY and CDR2 FYNNEI. The CDR3 has 14 amino acids. The DNA for the CDR3 is TGTGCCAGCGCACCGGGACACCCGACCTACGAGCAGTACTTC. As protein: CASAPGHPTYEQYF.